These 19 T cell receptor beta chains came from one sample sequenced in a study of T cells in Graves' hyperthyroidism and ophthalmopathy. Researchers amplified the TCR beta CDR3 regions from RNA transcripts. RT-PCR in the first round (using the HTBI primer set) targeted the TCR CDR3. TCRdb processed the multiplex PCR reads anew with MiXCR; each CDR3 protein has one entry. The sample yields 250,000 to 350,000 distinct CDR3 sequences, around 22% seen once. Sequencing used blood. The receptors here all came from a man aged 30 to 39 with Graves' ophthalmopathy.

CDR3 amino acids: CAISVGGNEQFF. The CDR3 DNA follows: TGTGCCATCAGTGTGGGGGGCAATGAGCAGTTCTTC. The V call is TRBV10-3, the J call TRBJ2-1; D is possibly TRBD2 (6 bases). The CDR3 extends over 12 amino acids. V was cut by 4 bases and J by 6 bases, with 7 bases left in between. The germline CDR1 and CDR2 sequences are ENHRY and SYGVKD.

Concerning this clonotype: One end of the junction does not line up with germline, which may come from a read error. The chain has TRBV7-8 and TRBJ2-1; D call uncertain. This CDR3 comprises 12 residues. Looked up from germline, CDR1 is SGHVS and CDR2 is FQNEAQ. In DNA, the CDR3 is TGTGCCAGCAGCTTAGGTAGAGATGACCAGTTCTTC. Translating gives CASSLGRDDQFF. Based on the CDR3 plus reference TRBV7-8 and TRBJ2-1, the full variable domain is GAGVSQSPRYKVAKRGQDVALRCDPISGHVSLFWYQQALGQGPEFLTYFQNEAQLDKSGLPSDRFFAERPEGSVSTLKIQRTQQEDSAVYLCASSLGRDDQFFGPGTRLTVL.

The V gene is TRBV7-4, the J gene TRBJ2-1; unclear D gene. Between the trimmed V and J ends, which lost 3 bases and 6 bases, there was a span of 6 bases. CDR1 and CDR2 (germline): SGHVT, SQSDAQ. The CDR3 extends over 12 amino acids. Here the CDR3 reads CASSFKTNEQFF. CDR3 nucleotide sequence: TGTGCCAGCAGCTTCAAAACCAATGAGCAGTTCTTC.

This clonotype was seen a few times. This chain connects TRBV6-5 to TRBJ2-1; TRBD2 aligns across 10 bases. Germline CDR1 and CDR2: MNHEY and SVGAGI. The V gene end was trimmed by 2 bases and the J gene end by 4 bases; junction bases not matched to a gene: 8. The CDR3 has 17 amino acids. This CDR3 is CASSYGLAGVGYNEQFF. CDR3 coding DNA: TGTGCCAGCAGTTACGGTCTAGCGGGAGTTGGATACAATGAGCAGTTCTTC.

Many counts were recorded for this clonotype. The J gene is TRBJ1-5, the V gene TRBV11-2; D is perhaps TRBD1 (5 bases). The V gene lost 5 bases and the J gene lost 4 bases, with 15 bases spanning the gap. CDR3 length equals 15 residues. Germline CDR1 and CDR2: SGHAT and FQNNGV. CDR3 amino acids: CASSPAGVGNQPQHF. DNA of the CDR3: TGTGCCAGCAGCCCCGCGGGGGTGGGGAATCAGCCCCAGCATTTT.

The genes are TRBV7-3 and TRBJ2-2, with D perhaps matching TRBD2 (6 bases). Germline CDR1 reads SGHTA; CDR2 reads FQGTGA. Trimming stripped 5 bases from V and 10 bases from J, with 11 bases between. The CDR3 totals 12 residues. As DNA, the CDR3 is TGTGCCAGCAGCCCAACGGGGGAGGAGCTGTTTTTT. It yields the protein CASSPTGEELFF.

This clonotype has ten or more counts. This rearrangement joins TRBV3-1 to TRBJ2-5; D is possibly TRBD2 (7 bases). This CDR3 region has 14 residues. In germline, CDR1 is LGHDT, CDR2 YNNKEL (reference sequence). V was shortened by 2 bases and J by 5 bases, with 12 bases between the two germline ends. This CDR3 reads CASSQQKGGETQYF. In nucleotides, the CDR3 is TGTGCCAGCAGCCAACAGAAGGGGGGGGAGACCCAGTACTTC.

This clonotype was counted only a few times. The chain links TRBV28 to TRBJ2-1, with D uncertain. The V gene lost 6 bases and the J gene lost 8 bases, with 11 bases spanning the gap. The CDR3 runs to 12 residues. Germline CDR1 is MDHEN and CDR2 is SYDVKM. CDR3 sequence reads: CASRVSWDEQFF. As DNA, the CDR3 is TGTGCCAGCAGGGTCTCTTGGGATGAGCAGTTCTTC.

There are a few counts of this clonotype. The V call is TRBV2, the J call TRBJ2-6; possibly TRBD2 for D (7 bases). The CDR3 runs 15 residues. The V and J ends lost 7 bases and 1 base respectively, with 11 bases between them. The germline V gene has CDR1 SNHLY and CDR2 FYNNEI. CDR3 residues: CASTEGGSGANVLTF. In nucleotides, the CDR3 is TGTGCCAGCACCGAGGGGGGGTCTGGGGCCAACGTCCTGACTTTC.

The V and J genes are TRBV3-1 and TRBJ1-5, with D tentatively TRBD1 (5 bases). The CDR3 has 13 amino acids. Per the germline V gene, CDR1 is LGHDT and CDR2 is YNNKEL (reference sequence). V was cut by 1 base and J by 5 bases, with 6 bases left in between. As DNA, the CDR3 is TGTGCCAGCAGCCAAGGACAGTATCAGCCCCAGCATTTT. It specifies CASSQGQYQPQHF.

CDR3 sequence reads: CASSYSGDEQFF. CDR3 nucleotides: TGTGCCAGCAGTTACTCCGGGGATGAGCAGTTCTTC. The V call is TRBV6-5, the J call TRBJ2-1, with D possibly matching TRBD2 (5 bases). With 0 bases removed from V and 8 bases from J, the gap between germline ends came to 5 bases. CDR3 length equals 12 residues. The V gene's germline CDR1 is MNHEY and CDR2 SVGAGI.

The chain joins TRBV14 to TRBJ2-2; 10 bases line up with TRBD2. Germline CDR1 reads SGHDN; CDR2 reads FVKESK. The CDR3 runs to 15 residues. V lost 4 bases to trimming and J lost 6 bases; unmatched junction nucleotides: 5. The CDR3 is CASSPQGLASGELFF. DNA of the CDR3: TGTGCCAGCAGCCCGCAGGGACTAGCGTCCGGGGAGCTGTTTTTT.

This chain links TRBV20-1 with TRBJ2-2; 12 bases are a match to TRBD2. Germline lookup yields CDR1 DFQATT and CDR2 SNEGSKA (reference sequence). V shed 1 base and J 7 bases; nucleotides not matched to a gene: 7. The CDR3 is 16 residues long. The CDR3 bases are TGCAGTGCTAGAGGGGGGCTAGCGGGAGGGATCGGGGAGCTGTTTTTT. Residues: CSARGGLAGGIGELFF.

This clonotype was seen ten or more times. J is TRBJ2-3 and V is TRBV2; the D is unclear. Germline V gene sequence: CDR1 SNHLY, CDR2 FYNNEI. The CDR3 spans 13 residues. Trimming took 5 bases from V and 3 from J, leaving 9 bases between them. CDR3 DNA: TGTGCCAGCAGTTCAAAAGAAACAGATACGCAGTATTTT. Encoded protein: CASSSKETDTQYF.

This clonotype was seen ten or more times. J is TRBJ1-2 and V is TRBV2; 10 nucleotides agree with TRBD1. The CDR3 has 14 residues. In germline, CDR1 is SNHLY, CDR2 FYNNEI. V shed 7 bases and J 6 bases; nucleotides not matched to a gene: 8. CDR3 sequence reads: CASTRPGTGDGYTF. DNA for the CDR3: TGTGCCAGCACTCGCCCTGGGACAGGGGATGGCTACACCTTC. Supplemented by reference TRBV2 and TRBJ1-2, the full variable domain reads EPEVTQTPSHQVTQMGQEVILRCVPISNHLYFYWYRQILGQKVEFLVSFYNNEISEKSEIFDDQFSVERPDGSNFTLKIRSTKLEDSAMYFCASTRPGTGDGYTFGSGTRLTVV.

The chain is built from TRBV7-6 and TRBJ1-5; no clear D gene. Deletions cut 5 bases from V and 4 bases from J, with 9 bases between. This CDR3 is built from 13 residues. Germline V gives CDR1 SGHVS, CDR2 FNYEAQ. In nucleotides, the CDR3 is TGTGCCAGCAGCCAACACAAGAATCAGCCCCAGCATTTT. This translates into CASSQHKNQPQHF.

This chain links TRBV27 with TRBJ1-1; 8 nucleotides align to TRBD1. The V gene end was trimmed by 8 bases and the J gene end by 6 bases; junction bases not matched to a gene: 8. The CDR3 contains 13 residues. The germline V gene encodes CDR1 MNHEY and CDR2 SMNVEV (reference sequence). CDR3 coding DNA: TGTGCCAGCGGGTACAGGGGGGGAGCTGAAGCTTTCTTT. It specifies CASGYRGGAEAFF.

The rearrangement links TRBV10-3 to TRBJ1-6; D might be TRBD1 (5 bases). The CDR3 runs 13 residues. Trimming took 4 bases from V and 14 from J, leaving 15 bases between them. In germline, CDR1 is ENHRY, CDR2 SYGVKD. The CDR3 nucleotides read TGTGCCATCAGTGGCGCGGGGGAATCTTCCCTCCACTTT. Protein: CAISGAGESSLHF.

This chain uses TRBV4-2 with TRBJ2-7; 7 bases agree with TRBD2. Per the germline V gene, CDR1 is LGHNA and CDR2 is YNFKEQ. The CDR3 extends over 14 amino acids. After removal of 4 bases from V and 6 bases from J, the junction contained 9 bases not matched to a gene. In DNA form, the CDR3 reads TGTGCCAGCAGCCCCCGGACTAGTTCTGCCGAGCAGTACTTC. Amino acids: CASSPRTSSAEQYF.